This T cell receptor beta chain appears in the sequencing data of a study of vaccination effects on CD4 cells after COVID-19. Study details: Each participant received a vaccine that was either BNT162b2 or mRNA-1273, given as two doses.

The study, taken as a whole, reports: Marked contraction was observed in infection-induced and vaccine-induced clones late after vaccination.

Assay used: immunoSEQ multiplex PCR; TCRdb lists only in-frame clones, some missing. The repertoire includes 40,000 to 55,000 clones, around 74% of them detected once, and around 8.9% sits in the top ten. Having been cultured for around ten days, the cells underwent CD4+ T cell isolation. In germline, CDR1 is SGHRS, CDR2 YFSETQ. V lost 3 bases, J lost 5 bases, and 20 bases lay in between. The CDR3 spans 16 residues. About this clone: The antigen remains unidentified.

The chain joins TRBV5-1 to TRBJ2-5, with D tentatively TRBD1 or TRBD2 (5 bases each). This specimen consisted of CD4+ T cells from PBMCs cultured without peptide, obtained before COVID-19 vaccination. The sequence was collected from a human donor who had a prior SARS-CoV-2 infection. CDR3 loop: CASSYSKQDSMETQYF. The CDR3 DNA follows: TGCGCCAGCAGCTACAGCAAACAGGACTCGATGGAGACCCAGTACTTC.